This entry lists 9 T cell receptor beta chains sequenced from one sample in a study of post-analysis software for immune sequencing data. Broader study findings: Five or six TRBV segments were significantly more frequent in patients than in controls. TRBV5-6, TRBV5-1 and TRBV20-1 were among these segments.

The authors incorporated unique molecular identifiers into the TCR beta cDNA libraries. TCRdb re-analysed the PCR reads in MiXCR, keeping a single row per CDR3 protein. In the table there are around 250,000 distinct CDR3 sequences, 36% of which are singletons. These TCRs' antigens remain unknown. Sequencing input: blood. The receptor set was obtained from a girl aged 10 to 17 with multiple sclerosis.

The CDR3 coding sequence is TGTACCACCCCTCCGGGGAACACCGGGGAGCTGTTTTTT. Translating it yields CTTPPGNTGELFF. This rearrangement joins TRBV7-3 to TRBJ2-2; D unclear. This CDR3 has 13 amino acids. The germline V gene encodes CDR1 SGHTA and CDR2 FQGTGA.

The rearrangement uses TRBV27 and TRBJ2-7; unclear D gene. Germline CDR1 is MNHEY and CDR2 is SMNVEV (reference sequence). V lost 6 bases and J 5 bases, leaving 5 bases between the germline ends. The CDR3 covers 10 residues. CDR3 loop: CASRYNEQYF. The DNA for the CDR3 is TGTGCCAGCAGGTACAACGAGCAGTACTTC.

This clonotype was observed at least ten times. DNA for the CDR3: TGCGCCAGCAGCTTGTCAGGATTCAATTATAATTCACCCCTCCACTTT. Residues: CASSLSGFNYNSPLHF. The J gene is TRBJ1-6, the V gene TRBV5-1; D unresolved. From germline, CDR1 is SGHRS and CDR2 YFSETQ. The CDR3 is 16 amino acids. Trimming shortened V by 1 base and J by 4 bases, and 12 bases separated the two germline ends.

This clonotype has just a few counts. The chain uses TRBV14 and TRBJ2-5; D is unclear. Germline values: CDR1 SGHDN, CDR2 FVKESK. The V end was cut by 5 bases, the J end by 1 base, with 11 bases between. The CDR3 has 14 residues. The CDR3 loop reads CASSNHGLQETQYF. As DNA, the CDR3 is TGTGCCAGCAGCAACCACGGGCTCCAAGAGACCCAGTACTTC.

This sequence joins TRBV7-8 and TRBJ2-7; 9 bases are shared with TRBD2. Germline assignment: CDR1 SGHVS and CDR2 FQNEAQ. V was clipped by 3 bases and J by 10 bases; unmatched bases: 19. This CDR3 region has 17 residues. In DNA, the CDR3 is TGTGCCAGCAGCTTGGCCAAGGTAGCGGGGGCCGTGGGGGCCCAGTACTTC. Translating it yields CASSLAKVAGAVGAQYF.

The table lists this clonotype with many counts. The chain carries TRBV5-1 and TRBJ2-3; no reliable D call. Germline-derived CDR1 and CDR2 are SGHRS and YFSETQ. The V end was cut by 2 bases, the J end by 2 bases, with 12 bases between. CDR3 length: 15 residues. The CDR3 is CASSFANSSTDTQYF. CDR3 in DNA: TGCGCCAGCAGCTTTGCCAACAGCTCCACAGATACGCAGTATTTT.

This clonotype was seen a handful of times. This CDR3 is CASSDTHGYIQYF. The CDR3 DNA reads as TGTGCCAGCAGCGACACCCATGGATACATTCAGTACTTC. The chain couples TRBV7-9 to TRBJ2-4; no firm D call. The germline V gene encodes CDR1 SEHNR and CDR2 FQNEAQ (reference sequence). Trimming took off 5 bases at V and 8 bases at J, with 13 bases between the two ends. This CDR3 has 13 residues.

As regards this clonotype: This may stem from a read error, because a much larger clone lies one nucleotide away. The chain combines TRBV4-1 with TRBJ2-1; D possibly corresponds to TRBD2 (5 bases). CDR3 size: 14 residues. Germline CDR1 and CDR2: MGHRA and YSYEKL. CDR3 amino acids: CARSQDFGILGKFF. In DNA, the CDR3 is TGCGCCCGCAGCCAAGATTTCGGGATTCTGGGAAAGTTCTTC.

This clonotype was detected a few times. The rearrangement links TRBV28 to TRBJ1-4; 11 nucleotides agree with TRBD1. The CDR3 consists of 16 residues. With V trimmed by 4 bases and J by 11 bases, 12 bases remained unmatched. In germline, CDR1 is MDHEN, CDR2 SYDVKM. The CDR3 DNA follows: TGTGCCAGCAGTTCCATCCACGGGACAGGGGGACGGAAACTGTTTTTT. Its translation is CASSSIHGTGGRKLFF.